This TCR beta chain was identified in a study of control samples from healthy donors and cancer patients. TCRdb's copy holds only in-frame clones and misses some; the assay was immunoSEQ multiplex PCR. The table has about 120,000 clones, roughly 92% seen once. V gave up 4 bases and J gave up 0 bases, with 12 bases separating them. There are 15 residues in the CDR3. CDR1 MDHEN and CDR2 SYDVKM come from the germline V gene. Sequenced input: blood. This sequence joins TRBV28 and TRBJ1-1; possible D gene TRBD1, 6 bases. The sequence came from a man aged 25-45 years in good health. CDR3 nucleotides: TGTGCCAGCAGTTCTCACAGGGTCATGAACACTGAAGCTTTCTTT. Protein sequence: CASSSHRVMNTEAFF.